Each of the 30 T cell receptor beta chains below was sequenced from the same sample in a study of shared clonotypes between healthy human individuals. The protocol was immunoSEQ multiplex PCR, while the TCRdb copy is restricted to in-frame clones and leaves out a portion. The table records approximately 1.5 million clones, approximately 98% of them present only once. The sample consisted of naive CD4+ T cells sorted from blood. Subset denoted: CD45RA+ positively selected. The receptor source for this set is a man aged 25-45 years in good health.

The genes are TRBV6-1 and TRBJ2-7, with a weak D call TRBD2 (6 bases). V lost 10 bases and J lost 1, with 14 bases in between. The V gene's germline CDR1 is MNHNS and CDR2 SASEGT. This CDR3 is built from 13 residues. The CDR3 loop reads CATRAGLSYEQYF. As DNA, the CDR3 is TGTGCCACCCGAGCGGGCCTGTCCTACGAGCAGTACTTC.

The rearrangement joins TRBV9 to TRBJ2-7; D gene uncertain. The V end lost 0 bases, the J end lost 6 bases, and 13 bases lay between the germline ends. The CDR3 sequence is 14 residues long. Germline V gives CDR1 SGDLS, CDR2 YYNGEE. Here the CDR3 DNA reads TGTGCCAGCAGCGTAGACCCTCAGGCGAGCGAGCAGTACTTC. Protein sequence: CASSVDPQASEQYF.

The chain links TRBV7-2 to TRBJ1-2; D is uncertain. This CDR3 spans 13 amino acids. V was trimmed by 1 base and J by 3 bases, leaving 6 bases between them. Germline assignment: CDR1 SGHTA and CDR2 FQGNSA. The CDR3 sequence is CASSLGQDYGYTF. In DNA, the CDR3 is TGTGCCAGCAGCTTAGGCCAGGACTATGGCTACACCTTC.

The rearrangement joins TRBV5-4 to TRBJ2-5; 16 bases are a match to TRBD2. This CDR3 is 16 amino acids long. Germline CDR1 and CDR2: SGHNT and YYREEE (reference sequence). V lost 4 bases, J lost 3 bases, and 3 bases stayed unmatched. The chain's CDR3 is CASSIGTSGREETQYF. The CDR3, as DNA: TGTGCCAGCAGCATAGGGACTAGCGGGAGGGAAGAGACCCAGTACTTC.

This rearrangement joins TRBV9 to TRBJ2-7; no firm D call. CDR3 length equals 14 residues. Trimming removed 3 bases at V and 0 bases at J, with 10 bases between. CDR1 is SGDLS, CDR2 YYNGEE, per germline. The CDR3 DNA sequence: TGTGCCAGCAGCGAGACCCCCAGCTCCTACGAGCAGTACTTC. Residues: CASSETPSSYEQYF.

A single count supports this clone. The CDR3 region has the DNA TGTGCCAGCAGTCTAACGGGGAGGATTGGCAATCAGCCCCAGCATTTT. Protein product: CASSLTGRIGNQPQHF. The chain joins TRBV28 to TRBJ1-5; D remains ambiguous. Looked up from germline, CDR1 is MDHEN and CDR2 is SYDVKM. V lost 5 bases and J lost 2, with 16 bases in between. The CDR3 covers 16 residues. Full variable domain (rest looked up from reference TRBV28 and TRBJ1-5): DVKVTQSSRYLVKRTGEKVFLECVQDMDHENMFWYRQDPGLGLRLIYFSYDVKMKEKGDIPEGYSVSREKKERFSLILESASTNQTSMYLCASSLTGRIGNQPQHFGDGTRLSIL.

As DNA, the CDR3 is TGCGCCAGCAGCCAACAGGGTCCCATATATTTT. It translates to CASSQQGPIYF. The chain employs TRBV4-3 and TRBJ1-3, with a weak D call TRBD1 (5 bases). The V end lost 2 bases, the J end lost 11 bases, and 7 bases lay between the germline ends. The CDR3 is 11 amino acids. Germline V gene data show CDR1 as LGHNA and CDR2 as YSLEER.

The V gene is TRBV28, the J gene TRBJ2-7; D not certain. With 1 base removed from V and 2 bases from J, the gap between germline ends came to 6 bases. The CDR3 loop spans 13 amino acids. Germline loops: CDR1 MDHEN, CDR2 SYDVKM. The CDR3: CASSLLQPYEQYF. DNA of the CDR3: TGTGCCAGCAGTTTATTACAGCCCTACGAGCAGTACTTC.

The chain carries TRBV6-1 and TRBJ1-3; a possible D gene is TRBD1 (5 bases). Germline V lookup: CDR1 MNHNS, CDR2 SASEGT. V was shortened by 7 bases and J by 2 bases, with 12 bases between the two germline ends. This CDR3 has 14 amino acids. CDR3 bases: TGTGCCAGCAACTGGGACCTCCCTGGAAACACCATATATTTT. Translation: CASNWDLPGNTIYF.

In the case of this clone: Within the sample, other DNA sequences also encode this same CDR3. This rearrangement joins TRBV2 to TRBJ1-2; D gene unclear. Germline V gene sequence: CDR1 SNHLY, CDR2 FYNNEI. The CDR3 contains 11 residues. Trimming removed 1 base at V and 5 bases at J, with 2 bases between. Here the CDR3 reads CASSEVYGYTF. For the CDR3, the DNA is TGTGCCAGCAGTGAAGTTTATGGCTACACCTTC.

This clone was seen a single time. A read error may account for a junction end that differs from germline. The gene calls are TRBV19 and TRBJ1-5, with unresolved D. This CDR3 is built from 16 residues. Germline V gene data show CDR1 as LNHDA and CDR2 as SQIVND (reference sequence). The CDR3 DNA reads as TGTACCAGTAAGGGCGGCTGGACGGAGTACAATCAGCCCCAGCATTTT. Protein product: CTSKGGWTEYNQPQHF.

This clone has only one observation. The chain links TRBV5-1 to TRBJ2-6, with D perhaps matching TRBD1 or TRBD2 (5 bases each). This CDR3 is 15 amino acids long. Germline V gene data show CDR1 as SGHRS and CDR2 as YFSETQ. Trimming shortened V by 2 bases and J by 2 bases, and 8 bases separated the two germline ends. CDR3 amino acids: CASSFGGAGANVLTF. CDR3 DNA sequence: TGCGCCAGCAGCTTTGGGGGAGCTGGGGCCAACGTCCTGACTTTC.

This clone was seen just once. This chain links TRBV18 with TRBJ2-1; D is undetermined. The CDR3 consists of 15 residues. Germline loops: CDR1 KGHSH, CDR2 LQKENI. V lost 3 bases to trimming and J lost 4 bases, with 13 bases between them. The CDR3 is CASSPATSIYNEQFF. The CDR3 DNA is TGTGCCAGCTCACCGGCCACCTCAATTTACAATGAGCAGTTCTTC.

This chain's CDR3 is CASGQGLAGTGELFF. The CDR3 DNA reads TGTGCCAGCGGTCAAGGACTAGCGGGCACCGGGGAGCTGTTTTTT. The chain has TRBV11-2 and TRBJ2-2, with 11 bases lining up with TRBD2. CDR1 and CDR2 from the germline V gene are SGHAT and FQNNGV. The CDR3 spans 15 residues. The trim removed 8 bases at V and 4 bases at J, leaving 6 bases unmatched.

The genes are TRBV29-1 and TRBJ1-1; 10 bases are a match to TRBD1. This CDR3 has 13 amino acids. The V gene's germline CDR1 is SQVTM and CDR2 ANQGSEA. V gave up 6 bases and J gave up 5 bases; unmatched junction bases: 6. CDR3 nucleotides: TGCAGCGTGCCGGGGACAGGGGTGACTGAAGCTTTCTTT. This codes for CSVPGTGVTEAFF.

V and J are TRBV25-1 and TRBJ1-3, with 8 bases that match TRBD1. CDR3 length equals 16 residues. In germline, CDR1 is MGHDK, CDR2 SYGVNS. Trimming took 4 bases from V and 2 from J; bases not matched to a gene: 7. Here the CDR3 DNA reads TGTGCCAGCAGTGCGAATGGACAGGGTCCTGGAAACACCATATATTTT. It is translated as CASSANGQGPGNTIYF. Complete variable domain (other parts from reference TRBV25-1 and TRBJ1-3): EADIYQTPRYLVIGTGKKITLECSQTMGHDKMYWYQQDPGMELHLIHYSYGVNSTEKGDLSSESTVSRIRTEHFPLTLESARPSHTSQYLCASSANGQGPGNTIYFGEGSWLTVV.

The chain employs TRBV6-1 and TRBJ1-1, with 7 bases that match TRBD1. Trimming cost V 5 bases and J 5 bases; bases outside gene matches: 14. CDR3 length: 16 amino acids. The germline V gene encodes CDR1 MNHNS and CDR2 SASEGT. The CDR3 reads CASSKGTESFRTEAFF. The CDR3 region has the DNA TGTGCCAGCAGTAAAGGGACAGAGAGTTTTCGGACTGAAGCTTTCTTT.

The rearrangement joins TRBV10-3 to TRBJ2-1; D gene uncertain. The CDR3 runs to 12 residues. Germline loops: CDR1 ENHRY, CDR2 SYGVKD. Trimming took off 1 base at V and 6 bases at J, with 4 bases between the two ends. The CDR3 coding sequence is TGTGCCATCAGTGAGTATGTCAATGAGCAGTTCTTC. Protein sequence: CAISEYVNEQFF.

The genes are TRBV7-6 and TRBJ1-1; 8 nucleotides match TRBD1. The V segment lost 5 bases and the J segment 0 bases; nucleotides outside the gene matches: 8. This CDR3 region has 16 residues. Per the germline V gene, CDR1 is SGHVS and CDR2 is FNYEAQ. CDR3 DNA: TGTGCCAGCAGCCTCATTCAGGGGGCGATGAACACTGAAGCTTTCTTT. Its protein is CASSLIQGAMNTEAFF.

J is TRBJ1-3 and V is TRBV9; D perhaps matches TRBD1 (5 bases). Germline values: CDR1 SGDLS, CDR2 YYNGEE. Trimming cost V 4 bases and J 0 bases, with 26 bases left between them. The CDR3 has 20 amino acids. The CDR3: CASSPTSGAGLGASGNTIYF. Written as DNA, the CDR3 is TGTGCCAGCAGCCCTACTTCCGGGGCCGGCCTCGGGGCCTCTGGAAACACCATATATTTT.

The chain recombines TRBV29-1 with TRBJ2-7, with D perhaps matching TRBD2 (6 bases). The V gene's germline CDR1 is SQVTM and CDR2 ANQGSEA. V was pared by 6 bases and J by 4 bases, with 25 bases between. The CDR3 consists of 16 residues. CDR3 sequence: CSVGDGGDFRGYEQYF. The CDR3 region has the DNA TGCAGCGTGGGGGATGGTGGTGACTTCCGGGGGTACGAGCAGTACTTC.

Points on this clone: At the DNA level, this CDR3 is encoded by other sequences in the same sample as well. The genes are TRBV29-1 and TRBJ2-7; the D gene could be TRBD1 or TRBD2 (5 bases each). This CDR3 is 11 amino acids long. Germline CDR1 reads SQVTM; CDR2 reads ANQGSEA. V lost 5 bases to trimming and J lost 2 bases, with 7 bases between them. The CDR3 loop reads CSVSGPYEQYF. As DNA, the CDR3 is TGCAGCGTTTCGGGGCCCTACGAGCAGTACTTC.

The chain uses TRBV7-2 and TRBJ1-5, with unresolved D. Germline assignment: CDR1 SGHTA and CDR2 FQGNSA. V was trimmed by 5 bases and J by 0 bases, leaving 17 bases between them. This CDR3 comprises 17 residues. Written as DNA, the CDR3 is TGTGCCAGCAGCCAGACAAAAGGCGTTTATAGCAATCAGCCCCAGCATTTT. It is translated as CASSQTKGVYSNQPQHF.

V is TRBV30 and J is TRBJ2-7; 13 nucleotides align to TRBD2. The germline V gene encodes CDR1 GTSNPN and CDR2 SVGIG (reference sequence). The CDR3 extends over 15 amino acids. Trimming took 4 bases from V and 6 from J; bases not matched to a gene: 9. The CDR3 loop reads CAWNTLAGGRGEQYF. The CDR3 DNA reads as TGTGCCTGGAATACACTAGCGGGAGGGCGAGGCGAGCAGTACTTC.

The genes are TRBV11-3 and TRBJ2-3; TRBD1 or TRBD2 may be the D gene (5 bases each). V was trimmed by 0 bases and J by 6 bases, leaving 16 bases between them. There are 16 residues in the CDR3. CDR1 is SGHNT, CDR2 YENEEA, per germline. The CDR3 loop is CASSLDSGRTADTQYF. As DNA, the CDR3 is TGTGCCAGCAGCTTAGATTCGGGACGCACAGCGGATACGCAGTATTTT.

The V call is TRBV18, the J call TRBJ2-3, with D unclear. The CDR3 totals 14 residues. Trimming shortened V by 0 bases and J by 4 bases, and 8 bases separated the two germline ends. CDR1 KGHSH and CDR2 LQKENI come from the germline V gene. CDR3 bases: TGTGCCAGCTCACCACCATCCCTCGCAGATACGCAGTATTTT. As protein: CASSPPSLADTQYF.

The gene calls are TRBV5-4 and TRBJ2-2, with TRBD1 matching 9 bases. The germline CDR1 and CDR2 sequences are SGHNT and YYREEE (reference sequence). The trim removed 4 bases at V and 4 bases at J, leaving 8 bases unmatched. The CDR3 extends over 16 amino acids. CDR3 sequence: CASSPPGTGSTGELFF. CDR3 nucleotide sequence: TGTGCCAGCAGCCCTCCCGGGACAGGGAGCACCGGGGAGCTGTTTTTT.

In DNA, the CDR3 is TGTGCCACCAGCAGCACAGGGGCCTCTGGAAACACCATATATTTT. Translating it yields CATSSTGASGNTIYF. The chain has TRBV15 and TRBJ1-3, with 7 bases that match TRBD1. Germline V gene lookup returns CDR1 LNHNV and CDR2 YYDKDF (reference sequence). Losses at the gene ends were 3 bases for V and 0 bases for J; bases not matched to a gene: 2. The CDR3 spans 15 residues.

The rearrangement uses TRBV6-6 and TRBJ1-5, with TRBD1 as a possible D gene (5 bases). V was trimmed by 0 bases and J by 2 bases, leaving 8 bases between them. Germline V gene lookup returns CDR1 MNHNY and CDR2 SVGAGI (reference sequence). The CDR3 totals 15 residues. The CDR3: CASSYSGGGNQPQHF. The CDR3 DNA reads TGTGCCAGCAGTTACTCCGGGGGGGGCAATCAGCCCCAGCATTTT.

The J gene is TRBJ2-1, the V gene TRBV10-3; 9 bases are a match to TRBD2. V trimming: 6 bases; J trimming: 6 bases; junction bases outside the gene matches: 12. The CDR3 is made up of 16 amino acids. Germline V lookup: CDR1 ENHRY, CDR2 SYGVKD. CDR3 coding DNA: TGTGCCATCAGCGAACTAGGCGGGAGGGCTGGCAATGAGCAGTTCTTC. Its protein is CAISELGGRAGNEQFF.